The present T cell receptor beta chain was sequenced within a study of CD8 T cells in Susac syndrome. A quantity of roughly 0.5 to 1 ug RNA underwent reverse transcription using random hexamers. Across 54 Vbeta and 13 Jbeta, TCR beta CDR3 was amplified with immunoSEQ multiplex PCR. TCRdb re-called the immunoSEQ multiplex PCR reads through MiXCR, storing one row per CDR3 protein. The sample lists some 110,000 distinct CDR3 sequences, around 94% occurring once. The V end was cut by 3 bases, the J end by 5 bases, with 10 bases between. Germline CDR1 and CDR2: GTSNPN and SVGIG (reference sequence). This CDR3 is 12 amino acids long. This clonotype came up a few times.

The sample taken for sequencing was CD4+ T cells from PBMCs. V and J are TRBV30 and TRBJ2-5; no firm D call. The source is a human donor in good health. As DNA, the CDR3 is TGTGCCTGGAGGGACGGACGGGAGACCCAGTACTTC. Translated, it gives CAWRDGRETQYF. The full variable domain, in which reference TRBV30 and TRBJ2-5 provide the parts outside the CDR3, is SQTIHQWPATLVQPVGSPLSLECTVEGTSNPNLYWYRQAAGRGLQLLFYSVGIGQISSEVPQNLSASRPQDRQFILSSKKLLLSDSGFYLCAWRDGRETQYFGPGTRLLVL.